There are many counts of the clone carrying this TCR beta chain. As the template, RNA transcripts were used to amplify TCR beta CDR3 regions. The first-round RT-PCR employed HTBI primers together with the Qiagen OneStep RT-PCR kit. A multiplex PCR was then performed as the second round. TCRdb used MiXCR to reprocess the multiplex PCR reads, holding one entry per CDR3 protein. The table includes 170,000 or so distinct CDR3 sequences, roughly 37% detected once. This CDR3 region has 15 residues. V lost 6 bases to trimming and J lost 4 bases; unmatched junction nucleotides: 10. The V gene's germline CDR1 is WSHSY and CDR2 SAAADI. The data were obtained in a study of Graves' ophthalmopathy and Graves' hyperthyroidism.

The receptor's source is a woman aged 40 to 50 with Graves' ophthalmopathy. Sequenced sample: peripheral blood. The chain couples TRBV10-2 to TRBJ1-1, with TRBD1 matching 8 bases. In DNA, the CDR3 is TGCGCCAGCAGCCATTTCACAGGGGGGAGCACTGAAGCTTTCTTT. Translated, it gives CASSHFTGGSTEAFF.